A selection of T cell receptor beta chains follows, all from one sample in a study of blood T cell repertoires in COVID-19. Sequenced by immunoSEQ multiplex PCR; TCRdb stores in-frame clones only, minus some. The sample has tens of thousands of clones; 86% are singletons. The sequenced sample consisted of peripheral blood. These receptors originate from a man aged 65 to 79 with active or convalescent COVID-19. Both conserved end residues are part of each CDR3. Each record gives: V gene, clone size, D gene, J gene, CDR3 DNA, CDR3 protein. The D gene is left open where the match is weak. Some rows mark clone size as missing; the rest say once, few, many or name a class of expanded clone.

TRBV27	.	TRBD2	TRBJ2-1	TGTGCCAGCAGCCGGCAACTAGCGGACTACAATGAGCAGTTCTTC	CASSRQLADYNEQFF
TRBV28	.	.	TRBJ1-1	TGTGCCAGCAGTACAGTATTAAGGAACACTGAAGCTTTCTTT	CASSTVLRNTEAFF
TRBV6-5	few	.	TRBJ1-6	TGTGCCAGCAGCAGGGTTGCTAATTCACCCCTCCACTTT	CASSRVANSPLHF
TRBV6-2/TRBV6-3	medium-sized	TRBD1	TRBJ2-7	TGTGCCAGCAGTCCAGGTCCGGGACAGACTTACGAGCAGTACTTC	CASSPGPGQTYEQYF
TRBV2	.	.	TRBJ1-1	TGTGCCAGCACCCTCGGGAGCACTGAAGCTTTCTTT	CASTLGSTEAFF
TRBV4-2	.	.	TRBJ2-7	TGTGCCAGCAGCCAAGATAGCAGGGAGGAGGACGAGCAGTACTTC	CASSQDSREEDEQYF
TRBV14	.	.	TRBJ2-2	TGTGCCAGCAGCCCTACTAGCTCGAGCACCGGGGAGCTGTTTTTT	CASSPTSSSTGELFF
TRBV5-4	.	TRBD1	TRBJ2-1	TGTGCCAGCAGCTTCCTCCGGGACAGGGGCCACAATGAGCAGTTCTTC	CASSFLRDRGHNEQFF
TRBV4-1	.	.	TRBJ2-7	TGCGCCAGCAGCCTTGGTTTCGGGGTTTCCTACGAGCAGTACTTC	CASSLGFGVSYEQYF
TRBV5-1	few	.	TRBJ2-1	TGCGCCAGCAGCTCAGCTACGGGGGGCTATTCCTACAATGAGCAGTTCTTC	CASSSATGGYSYNEQFF
TRBV6-4	.	TRBD2	TRBJ2-2	TGTGCCAGCGTGACCCAGACTAGCGTGAACACCGGGGAGCTGTTTTTT	CASVTQTSVNTGELFF
TRBV5-1	.	.	TRBJ1-4	TGCGCCAGCAGTCCCGTGGGGACATCTGCAACTAATGAAAAACTGTTTTTT	CASSPVGTSATNEKLFF
TRBV28	.	TRBD1	TRBJ1-1	TGTGCCAGCAGTCCCTCCTCGACAGGGAAAGTTGAAGCTTTCTTT	CASSPSSTGKVEAFF
TRBV30	.	.	TRBJ1-1	TGTGCCTGGAGTGTGGCCGAAGGGGGGGGCACTGAAGCTTTCTTT	CAWSVAEGGGTEAFF
TRBV4-3	.	.	TRBJ2-2	TGCGCCAGCAGCCAAGACAGAACCTACACCGGGGAGCTGTTTTTT	CASSQDRTYTGELFF
TRBV28	.	.	TRBJ1-1	TGTGCCAGCAGTTTATTTGGACAGTACACTGAAGCTTTCTTT	CASSLFGQYTEAFF
TRBV19	.	TRBD1	TRBJ1-4	TGTGCCAGTAGTAGACAGGGGACTGGAAAACTGTTTTTT	CASSRQGTGKLFF
TRBV20-1	once	.	TRBJ1-2	TGCAGTGCGCGGGTATCGGTTGGCTACACCTTC	CSARVSVGYTF
TRBV7-9	.	.	TRBJ1-1	TGTGCCAGCAGCCCGTGGAACACTGAAGCTTTCTTT	CASSPWNTEAFF
TRBV6-2/TRBV6-3	.	.	TRBJ2-6	TGTGCCAGCAGCCCCCACACCCTCCCCAACGTCCTGACTTTC	CASSPHTLPNVLTF
TRBV11-2	.	TRBD1	TRBJ1-1	TGTGCCAGCAGTAACGGACAGGGGGCTTCTGAAGCTTTCTTT	CASSNGQGASEAFF
TRBV27	few	.	TRBJ2-7	TGTGCCAGCAGTTTATCCTCCGGGGGAGGTGAGCAGTACTTC	CASSLSSGGGEQYF
TRBV5-1	.	TRBD2	TRBJ2-2	TGCGCCAGCAGCTCCGGGACTAGCACTTTTAACACCGGGGAGCTGTTTTTT	CASSSGTSTFNTGELFF
TRBV6-5	.	TRBD1	TRBJ2-1	TGTGCCAGCAGCTGGGACAGAAATGAGCAGTTCTTC	CASSWDRNEQFF
TRBV27	.	TRBD1	TRBJ2-5	TGTGCCAGCAGTTTGGGACAGGCGAGGGAGACCCAGTACTTC	CASSLGQARETQYF
TRBV20-1	.	.	TRBJ2-5	TGCAGTGCTGAGTACCAAGAGACCCAGTACTTC	CSAEYQETQYF
TRBV24-1	.	.	TRBJ2-1	TGTGCCTCGCAACTAAACTCCTACAATGAGCAGTTCTTC	CASQLNSYNEQFF
TRBV5-4	.	TRBD2	TRBJ2-7	TGTGCCAGCAGCCCCGGGACTAGCGGTTACGAGCAGTACTTC	CASSPGTSGYEQYF
TRBV2	.	TRBD1	TRBJ1-5	TGTGCCAGCAGTGAACAGGGGGATAGCAATCAGCCCCAGCATTTT	CASSEQGDSNQPQHF
TRBV11-3	.	.	TRBJ1-1	TGTGCCAGCAGCTTCGGTAGTAACACTGAAGCTTTCTTT	CASSFGSNTEAFF
TRBV3-1/TRBV3-2	.	.	TRBJ2-3	TGTGCCAGCAGTCAAAGGGACGGACAGTCCAAAGATACGCAGTATTTT	CASSQRDGQSKDTQYF
TRBV6-5	.	.	TRBJ2-3	TGTGCCAGCATGGCGGGTGGCACAGATACGCAGTATTTT	CASMAGGTDTQYF
TRBV7-9	.	.	TRBJ2-2	TGTGCCAGCAGGCGGGAAACCCTAACCGGGGAGCTGTTTTTT	CASRRETLTGELFF
TRBV14	.	TRBD2	TRBJ2-3	TGTGCCAGCAGCCAAGGACTAGCGGGATCAGATACGCAGTATTTT	CASSQGLAGSDTQYF
TRBV20-1	.	TRBD1	TRBJ1-1	TGCAGTGCTAGTTTGACGCAGGGGGGCACTGAAGCTTTCTTT	CSASLTQGGTEAFF
TRBV7-7	.	.	TRBJ1-3	TGTGCTAGCAGCTCAGACTCTGGAAACACCATATATTTT	CASSSDSGNTIYF
TRBV3-1/TRBV3-2	.	.	TRBJ1-4	TGTGCCAGCAGCCTAAGTCCGGGGGGGGACGGGTCGAAGGAACTGTTTTTT	CASSLSPGGDGSKELFF
TRBV27	.	.	TRBJ2-2	TGTGCCAGCAGTCCAACGACAGAGAACACCGGGGAGCTGTTTTTT	CASSPTTENTGELFF
TRBV29-1	.	TRBD2	TRBJ2-7	TGCAGCGTTGGACTAGCGGGAGTGTCCTACGAGCAGTACTTC	CSVGLAGVSYEQYF
TRBV19	.	TRBD1	TRBJ1-5	TGTGCCAGCGCCGGGACAGGGCTCAATCAGCCCCAGCATTTT	CASAGTGLNQPQHF
TRBV5-6	.	.	TRBJ2-2	TGTGCCAGCTCCCTCAGGGGGGCCGGGGAGCTGTTTTTT	CASSLRGAGELFF
TRBV10-3	.	TRBD1	TRBJ1-3	TGTGCCACAGGGACAGGGGGCCCCCTCTCTGGAAACACCATATATTTT	CATGTGGPLSGNTIYF
TRBV6-5	.	.	TRBJ1-1	TGTGCCAGCATGATACAGGGTAGTGACACTGAAGCTTTCTTT	CASMIQGSDTEAFF
TRBV7-3	.	.	TRBJ2-3	TGTGCCAGCAGCGCGACTTTCACAGATACGCAGTATTTT	CASSATFTDTQYF
TRBV5-1	.	TRBD2	TRBJ2-1	TGCGCCAGCAGCTTGGGTAGGCCAGCGGGAGGGCCTGGTGAGCAGTTCTTC	CASSLGRPAGGPGEQFF
TRBV28	few	.	TRBJ1-2	TGTGCCAGCGGCGGGACGTTGTCTAACTATGGCTACACCTTC	CASGGTLSNYGYTF
TRBV6-2/TRBV6-3	.	TRBD2	TRBJ2-7	TGTGCCAGCAGTAGGGGGACTAGCGGGAGCCATCGCCAAGGCGAGCAGTACTTC	CASSRGTSGSHRQGEQYF
TRBV15	.	TRBD1	TRBJ1-4	TGTGCCACCAGCAGGGTACAGGGGGCAGGGGAAAAACTGTTTTTT	CATSRVQGAGEKLFF
TRBV18	.	TRBD1	TRBJ2-7	TGTGCCAGCTCACCAAGGACAGGGGGTCTGTACGAGCAGTACTTC	CASSPRTGGLYEQYF
TRBV5-5	once	.	TRBJ2-6	TGTGCCAGCAGCCATGACAGGCTATTGAGCTCTGGGGCCAACGTCCTGACTTTC	CASSHDRLLSSGANVLTF
TRBV7-3	once	TRBD2	TRBJ2-1	TGTGCCAGCAGCTTAAAAGCGGGACTAGCGGGAGGGTCGTACAATGAGCAGTTCTTC	CASSLKAGLAGGSYNEQFF
TRBV7-9	.	.	TRBJ1-4	TGTGCCAGCAGCTTGGGGCAGGGAGGTGAAAAACTGTTTTTT	CASSLGQGGEKLFF
TRBV6-2/TRBV6-3	.	.	TRBJ1-5	TGTGCCAGCAGTTTCCGGGGGGCGCGACAGCCCCAGCATTTT	CASSFRGARQPQHF